This T cell receptor beta chain originates from a study of technical replicates of blood from four donors. Generated by immunoSEQ multiplex PCR, the TCRdb table keeps only in-frame clones and is missing some. The sample has roughly 59,000 clones, more than 75% seen once. Trimming at V came to 5 bases and at J to 4 bases, leaving 7 bases not matched to a gene. CDR1 and CDR2 (germline): MDHEN, SYDVKM. The CDR3 totals 14 residues. This chain joins TRBV28 and TRBJ2-7; 8 nucleotides agree with TRBD1. This clonotype was obtained from a human donor in good health. Some clones in this sample may be carry-over from other donors' samples. The source material was PBMCs. Here the CDR3 DNA reads TGTGCCAGCAGTCCCCCGCAGGGGGCTTACGAGCAGTACTTC. It is translated as CASSPPQGAYEQYF.